This entry lists 27 T cell receptor beta chains sequenced from one sample in a study of identical twins. Using its own MiXCR run on the 5' RACE reads, TCRdb lists one record per CDR3 protein. The sample includes more than 600,000 distinct CDR3 sequences, around a sixth of them seen just once. In addition, the sample was reused for a study of T cells expressing NK-cell markers.

Specimen: PBMCs. These receptors originate from a woman between 18 and 29 years old in good health.

This sequence joins TRBV10-3 and TRBJ2-5; D gene ambiguous. Germline-derived CDR1 and CDR2 are ENHRY and SYGVKD. Trimming removed 6 bases from V and 1 base from J, with 9 bases in between. This CDR3 comprises 13 residues. The CDR3 DNA reads as TGTGCCATCAGGGCTGCAGGCCAAGAGACCCAGTACTTC. Protein sequence: CAIRAAGQETQYF.

This clonotype was detected many times. The chain joins TRBV12-3 or TRBV12-4 to TRBJ2-1; 7 nucleotides agree with TRBD2. The CDR3 covers 15 residues. V dropped 2 bases and J dropped 8; count of bases not matched to a gene: 9. The CDR3: CASSLSGTLPDEQFF. The CDR3 DNA sequence: TGTGCCAGCAGTTTAAGCGGGACCCTTCCCGATGAGCAGTTCTTC.

J is TRBJ1-2 and V is TRBV29-1; a possible D gene is TRBD1 (6 bases). CDR1 is SQVTM, CDR2 ANQGSEA, per germline. V was clipped by 7 bases and J by 6 bases, with 18 bases between them. This CDR3 is built from 13 residues. CDR3 protein: CSADTGTLHGYTF. As DNA, the CDR3 is TGCAGCGCTGACACAGGGACCTTACATGGCTACACCTTC.

The rearrangement joins TRBV5-1 to TRBJ2-7; no clear D. The CDR3 extends over 12 amino acids. V dropped 3 bases and J dropped 6 bases, with 10 bases sitting between them. Germline loops: CDR1 SGHRS, CDR2 YFSETQ. CDR3 sequence reads: CASSYIGLEQYF. The CDR3 nucleotides read TGCGCCAGCAGCTATATTGGCCTCGAGCAGTACTTC.

This clonotype was counted between two and nine times. The V call is TRBV29-1, the J call TRBJ2-2, with 7 bases aligning to TRBD1. The CDR3 is 15 amino acids. V lost 4 bases, J lost 4 bases, and 9 bases stayed unmatched. The germline V gene encodes CDR1 SQVTM and CDR2 ANQGSEA. CDR3 bases: TGCAGCGTTGGGGGCGGACAGGTGTTCACCGGGGAGCTGTTTTTT. It is translated as CSVGGGQVFTGELFF.

The chain uses TRBV3-1 and TRBJ2-1, with 7 bases identical to TRBD2. Germline trimming cut 1 base from V and 6 bases from J; bases unmatched to any gene: 12. The V gene's germline CDR1 is LGHDT and CDR2 YNNKEL (reference sequence). CDR3 length: 17 amino acids. The DNA of the CDR3 is TGTGCCAGCAGCCAAGGTGGGCGGGAGTACCTTGTCAATGAGCAGTTCTTC. Amino acids: CASSQGGREYLVNEQFF.

This chain connects TRBV12-3 or TRBV12-4 to TRBJ1-1; D ambiguous. The CDR3 contains 13 residues. V lost 3 bases and J 1 base, leaving 6 bases between the germline ends. The CDR3 here is CASSFTKNTEAFF. DNA of the CDR3: TGTGCCAGCAGTTTCACCAAGAACACTGAAGCTTTCTTT.

This clonotype was observed a few times. The V gene is TRBV9, the J gene TRBJ1-1, with D hard to call. The CDR3 runs 14 residues. The germline CDR1 and CDR2 sequences are SGDLS and YYNGEE. V lost 0 bases to trimming and J lost 5 bases, with 11 bases between them. Written as DNA, the CDR3 is TGTGCCAGCAGCGTAGCTCCAGGCAAGACTGAAGCTTTCTTT. Translation: CASSVAPGKTEAFF.

This chain connects TRBV6-5 to TRBJ2-7; 7 nucleotides match TRBD1. Germline CDR1 reads MNHEY; CDR2 reads SVGAGI. The CDR3 is 14 residues long. V trimming: 2 bases; J trimming: 3 bases; junction bases outside the gene matches: 4. In nucleotides, the CDR3 is TGTGCCAGCAGTTACCCGGGACAGAACTACGAGCAGTACTTC. This sequence encodes CASSYPGQNYEQYF.

CDR3 bases: TGCGCCAGCAGCGTGGACCCCGGGACAGGGGTAGAGACCCAGTACTTC. Translation gives CASSVDPGTGVETQYF. The J gene is TRBJ2-5, the V gene TRBV5-1, with 10 bases that match TRBD1. The CDR3 runs to 16 residues. Looked up from germline, CDR1 is SGHRS and CDR2 is YFSETQ. The V segment lost 4 bases and the J segment 4 bases; nucleotides outside the gene matches: 10. Combining the CDR3 with reference TRBV5-1 and TRBJ2-5 gives the whole variable domain KAGVTQTPRYLIKTRGQQVTLSCSPISGHRSVSWYQQTPGQGLQFLFEYFSETQRNKGNFPGRFSGRQFSNSRSEMNVSTLELGDSALYLCASSVDPGTGVETQYFGPGTRLLVL.

V usage is TRBV5-1 and J usage is TRBJ2-7; 7 bases are shared with TRBD2. Germline CDR1 SGHRS, CDR2 YFSETQ. V lost 4 bases, J lost 4 bases, and 11 bases stayed unmatched. This CDR3 region has 15 residues. CDR3 amino acids: CASSDRGTKIYEQYF. The CDR3 nucleotides read TGCGCCAGCAGCGACCGCGGGACTAAAATTTACGAGCAGTACTTC.

This sequence joins TRBV7-9 and TRBJ2-3, with 8 positions matching TRBD1. V shed 4 bases, J shed 4 bases, and the junction held 4 bases outside the gene matches. From germline, CDR1 is SEHNR and CDR2 FQNEAQ (reference sequence). This CDR3 spans 14 amino acids. CDR3 in amino acids: CASSSEDRADTQYF. CDR3 sequence (DNA): TGTGCCAGCAGCTCCGAGGACAGGGCAGATACGCAGTATTTT.

This clonotype was found a few times. The genes are TRBV13 and TRBJ1-2; D call uncertain. The V and J ends lost 7 bases and 4 bases respectively, with 25 bases between them. Germline assignment: CDR1 PRHDT and CDR2 FYEKMQ (reference sequence). This CDR3 contains 17 residues. This chain's CDR3 is CASNRRAGPESVYGYTF. The CDR3 DNA follows: TGTGCCAGCAACCGGCGGGCAGGCCCTGAGTCGGTCTATGGCTACACCTTC.

This chain uses TRBV7-9 with TRBJ2-7; D might be TRBD2 (6 bases). The CDR3 covers 14 residues. V lost 5 bases and J lost 2, with 13 bases in between. CDR1 and CDR2 from the germline V gene are SEHNR and FQNEAQ (reference sequence). CDR3 sequence reads: CASSRWRDAYEQYF. CDR3 in DNA: TGTGCCAGCAGCCGTTGGAGGGACGCCTACGAGCAGTACTTC.

The chain recombines TRBV29-1 with TRBJ1-5, with 7 bases lining up with TRBD1. This CDR3 comprises 12 residues. Unmatched junction bases numbered 1, after V lost 6 bases and J lost 2 bases. CDR1 is SQVTM, CDR2 ANQGSEA, per germline. The CDR3 coding sequence is TGCAGCGTCGGACAGGGCAATCAGCCCCAGCATTTT. Its translation: CSVGQGNQPQHF. The entire variable domain, with the rest obtained from reference TRBV29-1 and TRBJ1-5, is as follows: SAVISQKPSRDICQRGTSLTIQCQVDSQVTMMFWYRQQPGQSLTLIATANQGSEATYESGFVIDKFPISRPNLTFSTLTVSNMSPEDSSIYLCSVGQGNQPQHFGDGTRLSIL.

In its sample, this clonotype was seen a few times. This sequence joins TRBV10-3 and TRBJ2-1; either TRBD1 or TRBD2 may fit D (5 bases each). V lost 9 bases to trimming and J lost 2 bases, with 17 bases between them. The germline gives CDR1 ENHRY, CDR2 SYGVKD. CDR3 length equals 15 residues. CDR3 loop: CAMREGSGPYNEQFF. CDR3 coding DNA: TGTGCCATGCGAGAGGGGTCCGGGCCCTACAATGAGCAGTTCTTC.

The chain employs TRBV12-3 or TRBV12-4 and TRBJ1-1, with unresolved D. V gave up 3 bases and J gave up 0 bases, with 5 bases separating them. The CDR3 contains 13 residues. The CDR3 sequence: CASSFEMNTEAFF. As DNA, the CDR3 is TGTGCCAGCAGTTTCGAGATGAACACTGAAGCTTTCTTT.

This clonotype has more than one count but fewer than ten. This sequence joins TRBV10-3 and TRBJ2-7; TRBD1 matches at 8 bases. The CDR3 has 15 amino acids. CDR1 and CDR2 (germline): ENHRY, SYGVKD. V was clipped by 3 bases and J by 2 bases; unmatched bases: 6. CDR3 nucleotides: TGTGCCATCAGTGATGGACAGGGTAGAACCTACGAGCAGTACTTC. Protein sequence: CAISDGQGRTYEQYF.

The CDR3 sequence: CASTTQGVRNQPQHF. The DNA of the CDR3 is TGTGCCAGCACCACCCAGGGGGTCCGCAATCAGCCCCAGCATTTT. This chain uses TRBV5-6 with TRBJ1-5; 7 nucleotides align to TRBD1. The trim removed 6 bases at V and 2 bases at J, leaving 8 bases unmatched. Per the germline V gene, CDR1 is SGHDT and CDR2 is YYEEEE. This CDR3 has 15 amino acids.

A few counts support this clonotype. J is TRBJ1-2 and V is TRBV6-2 or TRBV6-3; D call uncertain. This CDR3 spans 14 amino acids. In germline, CDR1 is MNHEY, CDR2 SVGEGT. Trimming took 0 bases from V and 4 from J, leaving 9 bases between them. CDR3 amino acids: CASSYSNIGYGYTF. CDR3 DNA: TGTGCCAGCAGTTACTCGAATATAGGCTATGGCTACACCTTC.

This sequence joins TRBV12-3 or TRBV12-4 and TRBJ2-2, with TRBD1 matching 7 bases. With V trimmed by 3 bases and J by 6 bases, 7 bases remained unmatched. The CDR3 has 15 amino acids. CDR3 in amino acids: CASSLWQGDAGELFF. The CDR3 nucleotides are TGTGCCAGCAGTTTGTGGCAGGGGGACGCCGGGGAGCTGTTTTTT.

This rearrangement joins TRBV5-1 to TRBJ2-7, with D perhaps TRBD1 (6 bases). V was pared by 0 bases and J by 1 base, with 14 bases between. CDR1 SGHRS and CDR2 YFSETQ come from the germline V gene. The CDR3 is 16 residues long. CDR3 sequence: CASSLVVTGGSYEQYF. In DNA, the CDR3 is TGCGCCAGCAGCTTGGTTGTGACAGGCGGTTCCTACGAGCAGTACTTC.

The rearrangement uses TRBV7-8 and TRBJ2-1; no reliable D call. From germline, CDR1 is SGHVS and CDR2 FQNEAQ. The CDR3 sequence is 14 residues long. With 1 base removed from V and 7 bases from J, the gap between germline ends came to 11 bases. The CDR3 sequence: CASSLGPKGNEQFF. In DNA, the CDR3 is TGTGCCAGCAGCTTAGGGCCTAAGGGTAATGAGCAGTTCTTC.

In DNA, the CDR3 is TGCAGTGCCCGAGCGGGACCAGCCGACAATGAGCAGTTCTTC. This encodes CSARAGPADNEQFF. This rearrangement joins TRBV20-1 to TRBJ2-1; 7 bases fit TRBD2. After removal of 6 bases from V and 5 bases from J, the junction contained 10 bases not matched to a gene. The V gene's germline CDR1 is DFQATT and CDR2 SNEGSKA (reference sequence). There are 14 residues in the CDR3.

This clonotype was seen a few times. This chain joins TRBV4-3 and TRBJ2-7, with 7 bases that match TRBD1. Germline CDR1 is LGHNA and CDR2 is YSLEER. The trim removed 0 bases at V and 5 bases at J, leaving 4 bases unmatched. This CDR3 spans 14 amino acids. This chain's CDR3 is CASSQEEGADEQYF. The CDR3 region has the DNA TGCGCCAGCAGCCAAGAAGAGGGGGCCGACGAGCAGTACTTC.

This clonotype was recorded a few times. The chain links TRBV20-1 to TRBJ2-3; TRBD2 matches 10 bases. This CDR3 comprises 14 residues. The V and J ends lost 7 bases and 6 bases, in that order; junction bases with no gene match: 10. Germline V gene lookup returns CDR1 DFQATT and CDR2 SNEGSKA (reference sequence). The CDR3 bases are TGCAGTGGGATAGCGGGGGGCCGAATGGATACGCAGTATTTT. This translates into CSGIAGGRMDTQYF.

A remark on this clonotype: This may come from a read error, since a much larger clone is one base off. This sequence joins TRBV2 and TRBJ2-1; 12 bases align to TRBD2. Germline V gene sequence: CDR1 SNHLY, CDR2 FYNNEI. This CDR3 has 17 amino acids. CDR3 amino acids: CAISSPRLAGEYNEQFF. In nucleotides, the CDR3 is TGTGCCATCAGTTCCCCTCGACTAGCGGGGGAGTACAATGAGCAGTTCTTC.